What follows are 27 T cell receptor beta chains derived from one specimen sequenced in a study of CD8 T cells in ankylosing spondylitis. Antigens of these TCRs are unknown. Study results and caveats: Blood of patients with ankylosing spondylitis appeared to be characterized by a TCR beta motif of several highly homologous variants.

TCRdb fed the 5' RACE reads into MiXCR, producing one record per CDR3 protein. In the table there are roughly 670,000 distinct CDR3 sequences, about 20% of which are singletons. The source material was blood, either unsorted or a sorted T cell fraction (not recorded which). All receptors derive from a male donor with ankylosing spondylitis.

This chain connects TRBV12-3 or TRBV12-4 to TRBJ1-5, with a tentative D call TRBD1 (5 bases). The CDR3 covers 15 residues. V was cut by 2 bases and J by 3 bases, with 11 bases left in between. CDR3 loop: CASSLSWDLNQPQHF. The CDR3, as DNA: TGTGCCAGCAGTTTATCTTGGGACCTCAATCAGCCCCAGCATTTT.

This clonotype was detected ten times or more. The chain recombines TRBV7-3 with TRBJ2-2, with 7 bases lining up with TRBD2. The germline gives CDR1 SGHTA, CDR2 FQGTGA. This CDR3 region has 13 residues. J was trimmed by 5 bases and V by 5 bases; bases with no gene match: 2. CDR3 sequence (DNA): TGTGCCAGCAGCCTACTAGCGACCGGGGAGCTGTTTTTT. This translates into CASSLLATGELFF.

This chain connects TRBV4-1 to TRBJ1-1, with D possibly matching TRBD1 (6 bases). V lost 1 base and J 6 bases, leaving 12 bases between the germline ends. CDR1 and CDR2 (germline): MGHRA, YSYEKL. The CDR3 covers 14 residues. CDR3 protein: CASSQVGGAAEAFF. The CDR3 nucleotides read TGCGCCAGCAGCCAAGTCGGGGGGGCCGCTGAAGCTTTCTTT.

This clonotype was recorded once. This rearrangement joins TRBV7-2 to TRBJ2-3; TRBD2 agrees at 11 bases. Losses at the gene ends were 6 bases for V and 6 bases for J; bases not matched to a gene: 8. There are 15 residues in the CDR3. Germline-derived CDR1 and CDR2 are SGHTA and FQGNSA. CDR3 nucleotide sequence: TGTGCCAGCAGTGCCCTAGCGGGGGGAAGGGATACGCAGTATTTT. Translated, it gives CASSALAGGRDTQYF. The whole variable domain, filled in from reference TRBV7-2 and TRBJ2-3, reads GAGVSQSPSNKVTEKGKDVELRCDPISGHTALYWYRQSLGQGLEFLIYFQGNSAPDKSGLPSDRFSAERTGGSVSTLTIQRTQQEDSAVYLCASSALAGGRDTQYFGPGTRLTVL.

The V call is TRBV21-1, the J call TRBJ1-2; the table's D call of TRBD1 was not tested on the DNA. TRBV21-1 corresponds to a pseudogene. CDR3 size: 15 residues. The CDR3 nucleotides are TGTGCCAGCAGCATCCCGGGACAGCTTTACTATGGCTACACCTTC. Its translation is CASSIPGQLYYGYTF.

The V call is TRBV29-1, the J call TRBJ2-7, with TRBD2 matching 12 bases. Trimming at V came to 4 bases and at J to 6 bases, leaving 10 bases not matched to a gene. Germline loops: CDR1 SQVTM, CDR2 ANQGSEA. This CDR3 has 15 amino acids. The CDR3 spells CSVALRLAGVGEQYF. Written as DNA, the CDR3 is TGCAGCGTTGCCCTAAGACTAGCGGGAGTAGGCGAGCAGTACTTC.

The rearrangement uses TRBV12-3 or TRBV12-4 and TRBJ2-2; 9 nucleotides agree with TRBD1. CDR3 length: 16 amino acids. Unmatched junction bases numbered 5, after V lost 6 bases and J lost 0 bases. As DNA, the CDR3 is TGTGCCAGCAGACGCAGACAGGGGGCGAACACCGGGGAGCTGTTTTTT. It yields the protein CASRRRQGANTGELFF.

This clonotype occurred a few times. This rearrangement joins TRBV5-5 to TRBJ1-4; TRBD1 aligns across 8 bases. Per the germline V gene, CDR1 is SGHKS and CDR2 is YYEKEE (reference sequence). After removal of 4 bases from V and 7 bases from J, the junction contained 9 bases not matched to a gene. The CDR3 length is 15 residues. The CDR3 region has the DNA TGTGCCAGCAGCCCGTGGACAGGGTCTAGTGAAAAACTGTTTTTT. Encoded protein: CASSPWTGSSEKLFF.

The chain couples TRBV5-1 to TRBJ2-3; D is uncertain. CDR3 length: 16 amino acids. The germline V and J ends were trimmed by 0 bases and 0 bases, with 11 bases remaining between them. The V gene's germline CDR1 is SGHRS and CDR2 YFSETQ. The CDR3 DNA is TGCGCCAGCAGCTTGGACCCTCTCGCCAGCACAGATACGCAGTATTTT. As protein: CASSLDPLASTDTQYF.

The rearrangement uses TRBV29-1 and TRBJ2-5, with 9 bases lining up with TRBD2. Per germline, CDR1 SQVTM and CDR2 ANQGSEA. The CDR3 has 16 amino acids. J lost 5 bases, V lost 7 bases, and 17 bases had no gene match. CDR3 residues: CSALGTSRVRGETQYF. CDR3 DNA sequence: TGCAGCGCCCTGGGGACTAGCCGTGTCCGCGGGGAGACCCAGTACTTC.

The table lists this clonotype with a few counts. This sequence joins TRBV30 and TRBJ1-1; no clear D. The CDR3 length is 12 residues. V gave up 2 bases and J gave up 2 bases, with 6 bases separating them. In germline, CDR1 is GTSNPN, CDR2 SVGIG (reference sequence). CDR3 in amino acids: CAWSSYNTEAFF. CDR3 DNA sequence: TGTGCCTGGAGTTCATATAACACTGAAGCTTTCTTT.

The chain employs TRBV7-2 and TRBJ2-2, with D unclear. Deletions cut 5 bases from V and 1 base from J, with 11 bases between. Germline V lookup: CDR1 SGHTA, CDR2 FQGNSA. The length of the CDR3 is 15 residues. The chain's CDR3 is CASSVTVMNTGELFF. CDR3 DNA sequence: TGTGCCAGCAGCGTAACGGTGATGAACACCGGGGAGCTGTTTTTT.

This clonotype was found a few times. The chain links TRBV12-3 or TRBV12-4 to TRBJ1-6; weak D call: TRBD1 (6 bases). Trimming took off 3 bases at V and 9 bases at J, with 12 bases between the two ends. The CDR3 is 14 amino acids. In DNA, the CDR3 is TGTGCCAGCAGTTTCGCAGAAGGGGGTTCACCCCTCCACTTT. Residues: CASSFAEGGSPLHF.

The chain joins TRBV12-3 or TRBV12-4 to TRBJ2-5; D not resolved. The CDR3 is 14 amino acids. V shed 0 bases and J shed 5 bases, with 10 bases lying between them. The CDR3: CASSLAGRSETQYF. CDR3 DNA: TGTGCCAGCAGTTTAGCAGGGCGTTCGGAGACCCAGTACTTC.

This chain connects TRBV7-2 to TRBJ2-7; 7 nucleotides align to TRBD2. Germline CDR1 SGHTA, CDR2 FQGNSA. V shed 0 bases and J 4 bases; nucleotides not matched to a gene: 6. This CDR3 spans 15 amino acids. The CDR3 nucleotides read TGTGCCAGCAGCTTAGCGTCTAGCGGCAAATACGAGCAGTACTTC. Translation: CASSLASSGKYEQYF.

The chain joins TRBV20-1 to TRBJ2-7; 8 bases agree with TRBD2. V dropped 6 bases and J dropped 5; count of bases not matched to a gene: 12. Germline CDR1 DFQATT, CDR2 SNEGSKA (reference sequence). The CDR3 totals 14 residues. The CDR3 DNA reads TGCAGTGCCAAGACGTTTCGGGAGGGTAACGAGCAGTACTTC. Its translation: CSAKTFREGNEQYF.

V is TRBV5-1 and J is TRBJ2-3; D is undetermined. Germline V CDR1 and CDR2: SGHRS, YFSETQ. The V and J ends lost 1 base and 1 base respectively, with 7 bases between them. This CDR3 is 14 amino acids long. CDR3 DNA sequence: TGCGCCAGCAGCTTGACTACCCGCACAGATACGCAGTATTTT. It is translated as CASSLTTRTDTQYF.

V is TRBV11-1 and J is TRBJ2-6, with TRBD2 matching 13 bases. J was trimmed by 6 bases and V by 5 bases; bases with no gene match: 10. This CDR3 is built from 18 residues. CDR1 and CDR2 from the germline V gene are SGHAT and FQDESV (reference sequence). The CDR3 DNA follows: TGTGCCAGCAGCCAGAGACTAGCGGGAGGAGGAGTGGCCAACGTCCTGACTTTC. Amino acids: CASSQRLAGGGVANVLTF.

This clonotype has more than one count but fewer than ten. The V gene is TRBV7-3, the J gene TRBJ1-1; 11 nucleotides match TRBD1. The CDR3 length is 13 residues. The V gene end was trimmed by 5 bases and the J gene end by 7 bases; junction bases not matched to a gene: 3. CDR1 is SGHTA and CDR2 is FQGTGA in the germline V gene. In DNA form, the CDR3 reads TGTGCCAGCAGCGCAGGGACAGGGGGTGAAGCTTTCTTT. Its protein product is CASSAGTGGEAFF.

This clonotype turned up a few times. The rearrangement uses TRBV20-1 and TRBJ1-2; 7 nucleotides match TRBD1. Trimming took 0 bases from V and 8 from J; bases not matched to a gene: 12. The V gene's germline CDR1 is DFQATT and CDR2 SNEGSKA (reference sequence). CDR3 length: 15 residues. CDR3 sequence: CSARDRRAQGEGYTF. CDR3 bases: TGCAGTGCTAGAGATCGTCGGGCTCAGGGGGAGGGCTACACCTTC.

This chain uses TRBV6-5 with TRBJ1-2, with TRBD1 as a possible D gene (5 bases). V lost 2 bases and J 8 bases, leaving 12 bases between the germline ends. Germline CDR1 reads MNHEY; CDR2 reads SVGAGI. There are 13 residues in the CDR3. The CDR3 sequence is CASSYGEGTGYTF. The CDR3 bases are TGTGCCAGCAGTTACGGGGAGGGGACCGGCTACACCTTC.

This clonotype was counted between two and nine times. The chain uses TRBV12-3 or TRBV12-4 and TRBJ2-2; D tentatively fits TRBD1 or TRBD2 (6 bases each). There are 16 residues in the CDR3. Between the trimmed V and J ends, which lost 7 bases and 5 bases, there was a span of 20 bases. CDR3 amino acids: CASTLGAWGRTGELFF. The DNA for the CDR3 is TGTGCCAGCACCTTGGGGGCGTGGGGGAGGACCGGGGAGCTGTTTTTT.

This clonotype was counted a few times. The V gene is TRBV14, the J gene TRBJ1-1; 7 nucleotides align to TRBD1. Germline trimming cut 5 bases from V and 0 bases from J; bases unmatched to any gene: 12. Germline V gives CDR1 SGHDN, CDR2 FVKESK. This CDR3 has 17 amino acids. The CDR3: CASSKNRGPLLNTEAFF. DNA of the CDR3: TGTGCCAGCAGCAAAAACAGGGGTCCCTTATTGAACACTGAAGCTTTCTTT. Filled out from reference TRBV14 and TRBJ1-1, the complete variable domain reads EAGVTQFPSHSVIEKGQTVTLRCDPISGHDNLYWYRRVMGKEIKFLLHFVKESKQDESGMPNNRFLAERTGGTYSTLKVQPAELEDSGVYFCASSKNRGPLLNTEAFFGQGTRLTVV.

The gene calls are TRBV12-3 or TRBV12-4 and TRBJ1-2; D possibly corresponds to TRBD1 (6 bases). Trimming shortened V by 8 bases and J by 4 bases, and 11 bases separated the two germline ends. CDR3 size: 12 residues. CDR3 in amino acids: CASRTARYGYTF. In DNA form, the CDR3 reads TGTGCCAGCCGGACAGCTCGCTATGGCTACACCTTC.

The CDR3 region is CASSRWGTSEAFF. The CDR3 region has the DNA TGTGCCAGCAGCCGGTGGGGTACCTCTGAAGCTTTCTTT. V is TRBV6-1 and J is TRBJ1-1; D is ambiguous. This CDR3 has 13 residues. Germline CDR1 is MNHNS and CDR2 is SASEGT. Deletions cut 6 bases from V and 6 bases from J, with 14 bases between.

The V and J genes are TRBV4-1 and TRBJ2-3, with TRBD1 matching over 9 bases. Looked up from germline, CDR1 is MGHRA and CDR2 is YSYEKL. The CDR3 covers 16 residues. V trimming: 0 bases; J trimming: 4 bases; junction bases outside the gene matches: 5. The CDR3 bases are TGCGCCAGCAGCCAAGAAGGGACAGGGTTAGCAGATACGCAGTATTTT. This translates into CASSQEGTGLADTQYF.

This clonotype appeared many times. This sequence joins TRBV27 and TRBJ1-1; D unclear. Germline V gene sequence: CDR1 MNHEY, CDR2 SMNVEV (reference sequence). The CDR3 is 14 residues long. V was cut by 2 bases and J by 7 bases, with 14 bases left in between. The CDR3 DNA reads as TGTGCCAGCAGTTTAAAATCGGGATGGGGTGAAGCTTTCTTT. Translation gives CASSLKSGWGEAFF.